These 18 T cell receptor beta chains were sequenced from one sample in a study of metastatic and nonmetastatic thyroid tumors. TCRdb re-analyzed the PCR reads using MiXCR. Here the sample spans roughly 40,000 clones, 24% being singletons. None of the patients had undergone any treatment ahead of thyroid surgery. Input material: tumor tissue. The receptors were gathered from a female donor with papillary thyroid cancer or a benign thyroid nodule (not recorded which). Some clones in this sample may be carry-over from other donors' samples.

This chain joins TRBV28 and TRBJ1-1, with a weak D call TRBD1 (5 bases). CDR1 and CDR2 from the germline V gene are MDHEN and SYDVKM. The CDR3 has 12 residues. V was clipped by 3 bases and J by 8 bases, with 10 bases between them. Here the CDR3 DNA reads TGTGCCAGCAGTTTTAGCTACAGGGAAGCTTTCTTT. Its translation: CASSFSYREAFF.

On this clone itself: The junction departs from germline at one end; a sequencing error may be responsible. This chain uses TRBV3-1 with TRBJ2-7, with TRBD2 as a possible D gene (6 bases). The CDR3 loop spans 15 amino acids. The germline V gene encodes CDR1 LGHDT and CDR2 YNNKEL (reference sequence). The DNA for the CDR3 is TGTACCAGCATCCAAGGGACTCTCCCCTCTTACGAGCAGTACTTC. It translates to CTSIQGTLPSYEQYF.

This chain connects TRBV5-6 to TRBJ1-2; D is undetermined. The CDR3 contains 15 residues. Deletions cut 4 bases from V and 1 base from J, with 14 bases between. The V gene's germline CDR1 is SGHDT and CDR2 YYEEEE. The CDR3 loop is CASSLIGPVNYGYTF. Here the CDR3 DNA reads TGTGCCAGCAGCCTAATAGGACCGGTTAACTATGGCTACACCTTC.

In this sample, this clone turned up a few times. This may arise from a read error, as a much more abundant clone is one base away. V and J are TRBV6-4 and TRBJ2-3; 9 nucleotides line up with TRBD2. Germline V gene lookup returns CDR1 MRHNA and CDR2 SNTAGT. The CDR3 is 16 amino acids. CDR3 DNA: TGTGTCAGCAGTGACGAGGCGGGGGGGCCCACAGATACGCAGTATTTT. As protein: CVSSDEAGGPTDTQYF.

This chain links TRBV7-3 with TRBJ2-3, with D tentatively TRBD2 (6 bases). The CDR3 extends over 13 amino acids. Trimming cost V 5 bases and J 8 bases, with 14 bases left between them. Germline V gene lookup returns CDR1 SGHTA and CDR2 FQGTGA. CDR3 in DNA: TGTGCCAGCAGCGGTCCAAGCGGGTTTACGCAGTATTTT. Its protein is CASSGPSGFTQYF.

This clone was recorded many times. The CDR3 DNA is TGTGCCAGCAGCCTCGGGACTAGCGGGAAAATATACGAGCAGTACTTC. Amino acids: CASSLGTSGKIYEQYF. This sequence joins TRBV7-2 and TRBJ2-7; 13 positions agree with TRBD2. Losses at the gene ends were 5 bases for V and 4 bases for J; bases not matched to a gene: 8. CDR1 is SGHTA, CDR2 FQGNSA, per germline. CDR3 length: 16 residues.

There are a few counts of this clone. The conserved closing phenylalanine or tryptophan is absent in this CDR3, likely reflecting a read error. The chain links TRBV6-5 to TRBJ2-7, with 10 bases lining up with TRBD2. The CDR3 covers 15 residues. The germline V gene encodes CDR1 MNHEY and CDR2 SVGAGI. The CDR3 DNA reads TGTGTCAGCAGTTACTCTAGCGGGAGCTCCTACGAGCAGTACCTC. It specifies CVSSYSSGSSYEQYL.

By share of the sample, this clone is medium-sized. The chain couples TRBV19 to TRBJ2-5; TRBD2 might be the D (6 bases). The V gene's germline CDR1 is LNHDA and CDR2 SQIVND (reference sequence). CDR3 size: 14 residues. V lost 5 bases, J lost 5 bases, and 15 bases lay in between. The CDR3 reads CASSGMEGRETQYF. The DNA for the CDR3 is TGTGCCAGTAGTGGGATGGAGGGCCGGGAGACCCAGTACTTC.

The chain combines TRBV6-1 with TRBJ2-7, with D perhaps assigned TRBD1 or TRBD2 (5 bases each). Trimming removed 5 bases at V and 1 base at J, with 12 bases between. The CDR3 is made up of 14 amino acids. Per the germline V gene, CDR1 is MNHNS and CDR2 is SASEGT. CDR3 bases: TGTGCCAGCAGTACATGGGACGGATCCTACGAGCAGTACTTC. Encoded protein: CASSTWDGSYEQYF.

There are a few counts of this clone. The chain combines TRBV5-1 with TRBJ2-5, with D tentatively TRBD2 (5 bases). Germline-derived CDR1 and CDR2 are SGHRS and YFSETQ. Trimming stripped 2 bases from V and 2 bases from J, with 10 bases between. CDR3 length: 14 amino acids. CDR3 nucleotide sequence: TGCGCCAGCAGCTTAACACGGGAACAAGAGACCCAGTACTTC. Translating it yields CASSLTREQETQYF.

The table lists this clone with many counts. This chain uses TRBV10-3 with TRBJ2-7, with 8 positions matching TRBD1. The germline CDR1 and CDR2 sequences are ENHRY and SYGVKD. This CDR3 is 12 amino acids long. Trimming cost V 6 bases and J 3 bases; bases outside gene matches: 1. The CDR3 here is CAIRGQDYEQYF. Written as DNA, the CDR3 is TGTGCCATCAGGGGACAGGACTACGAGCAGTACTTC.

This clone was counted a few times. CDR3 protein: CATSRQSRVANYGYTF. DNA for the CDR3: TGTGCCACCAGCAGACAAAGCAGGGTAGCTAACTATGGCTACACCTTC. The gene calls are TRBV15 and TRBJ1-2; TRBD1 might be the D (5 bases). The V and J ends lost 2 bases and 0 bases respectively, with 13 bases between them. Germline CDR1 is LNHNV and CDR2 is YYDKDF (reference sequence). The CDR3 sequence is 16 residues long.

CDR3 residues: CASSGRQGAYGYTF. The CDR3 DNA sequence: TGTGCCAGCAGTGGCCGACAGGGGGCCTATGGCTACACCTTC. The J gene is TRBJ1-2, the V gene TRBV6-1, with 10 bases that match TRBD1. CDR1 and CDR2 (germline): MNHNS, SASEGT. The CDR3 spans 14 residues. The trim removed 4 bases at V and 4 bases at J, leaving 3 bases unmatched.

The V gene is TRBV3-1, the J gene TRBJ1-1; D possibly corresponds to TRBD1 (5 bases). Germline V gene lookup returns CDR1 LGHDT and CDR2 YNNKEL (reference sequence). This CDR3 has 13 residues. Trimming took off 1 base at V and 11 bases at J, with 14 bases between the two ends. CDR3 region: CASSQGGRAGAFF. The DNA for the CDR3 is TGTGCCAGCAGCCAAGGAGGCAGGGCCGGTGCTTTCTTT.

This rearrangement joins TRBV18 to TRBJ1-1; D may be TRBD1 (5 bases). Germline V gene sequence: CDR1 KGHSH, CDR2 LQKENI. The ends were cut back, 0 bases at V and 4 bases at J, with 9 bases in the middle. This CDR3 spans 14 amino acids. As DNA, the CDR3 is TGTGCCAGCTCACCACCCCGGGGGAGCACTGAAGCTTTCTTT. As protein: CASSPPRGSTEAFF.

This clone has just a few counts. The chain is built from TRBV6-5 and TRBJ2-2; no firm D call. The V and J ends lost 4 bases and 3 bases respectively, with 9 bases between them. The CDR3 runs to 14 residues. Germline lookup yields CDR1 MNHEY and CDR2 SVGAGI. CDR3 DNA: TGTGCCAGCAGTTTACAATCAGACACCGGGGAGCTGTTTTTT. This codes for CASSLQSDTGELFF.

The rearrangement uses TRBV25-1 and TRBJ2-7; 7 nucleotides agree with TRBD2. In germline, CDR1 is MGHDK, CDR2 SYGVNS. The CDR3 loop spans 13 amino acids. Germline trimming cut 4 bases from V and 7 bases from J; bases unmatched to any gene: 7. This CDR3 reads CASSGGSGLEQYF. The CDR3 coding sequence is TGTGCCAGCAGTGGCGGGAGCGGGCTGGAGCAGTACTTC.

The chain employs TRBV20-1 and TRBJ2-5; no reliable D call. Germline CDR1 is DFQATT and CDR2 is SNEGSKA (reference sequence). Trimming left V 3 bases short and J 5 bases short, with 10 bases between. The CDR3 length is 12 residues. The CDR3 sequence is CSASGLGETQYF. As DNA, the CDR3 is TGCAGTGCTAGCGGGTTGGGGGAGACCCAGTACTTC.